This T cell receptor beta chain was recovered during a study of cytomegalovirus exposure and HLA in healthy donors. Looking at the study overall: As an earlier analysis found, roughly 170 million T cells yielded about 120 million unique TCR beta sequences.

Primers for the PCR totalled 60 Vbeta and 13 Jbeta. Repertoires were generated with immunoSEQ multiplex PCR, while TCRdb's copy carries only in-frame clones and drops some. The sample consists of around 150,000 clones, around 80% of them appearing once. For this clone: As yet, its antigen is unknown.

Study-level points and caveats: In a later analysis, a genetic analysis reported fewer productive-TCR N-insertions in an Asian-associated ancestry cluster than the cohort average.

The CDR3 contains 20 residues. Per germline, CDR1 SGHNT and CDR2 YENEEA. V lost 4 bases to trimming and J lost 1 base; unmatched junction nucleotides: 13. Sequenced input: PBMCs. The rearrangement uses TRBV11-3 and TRBJ2-7; 16 positions match TRBD2. This TCR was recovered from a boy aged 2 to 9 in good health and CMV-seronegative. The CDR3 loop reads CASSWPGTSGRAIDSYEQYF. The CDR3 nucleotides are TGTGCCAGCAGCTGGCCCGGGACTAGCGGGAGGGCCATCGATTCCTACGAGCAGTACTTC.